This TCR beta chain was captured by sequencing in a study of CD8 T cells in ankylosing spondylitis. About this clonotype itself: The antigen is unknown.

TCR beta libraries were made by quantitative 5'-RACE with molecular barcodes. TCRdb fed the 5' RACE reads into MiXCR, producing one record per CDR3 protein. Found here are roughly 400,000 distinct CDR3 sequences, about 20% of them singletons; the top ten hold about 17%. Germline CDR1 and CDR2: ENHRY and SYGVKD. The CDR3 totals 17 residues. V shed 6 bases, J shed 4 bases, and the junction held 11 bases outside the gene matches. Overall study findings and caveats: Earlier studies detected some motif variants in reactive arthritis synovial fluid and blood. Among TCR beta sequences, a motif of eight highly homologous variants appeared characteristic of ankylosing spondylitis blood. Disease-linked clones were found to be CD8+ and relatively rare in peripheral blood. It was reported that disease-linked clones were significantly enriched in matched ankylosing spondylitis synovial fluid.

The V call is TRBV10-3, the J call TRBJ2-1; 11 nucleotides agree with TRBD2. Sequencing was done on a sample of blood, either unsorted or a sorted T cell fraction (not recorded which). This TCR was recovered from a male donor with ankylosing spondylitis. CDR3 residues: CAISAQGTSGTYNEQFF. DNA of the CDR3: TGTGCCATCAGCGCACAGGGGACTAGCGGAACTTACAATGAGCAGTTCTTC.